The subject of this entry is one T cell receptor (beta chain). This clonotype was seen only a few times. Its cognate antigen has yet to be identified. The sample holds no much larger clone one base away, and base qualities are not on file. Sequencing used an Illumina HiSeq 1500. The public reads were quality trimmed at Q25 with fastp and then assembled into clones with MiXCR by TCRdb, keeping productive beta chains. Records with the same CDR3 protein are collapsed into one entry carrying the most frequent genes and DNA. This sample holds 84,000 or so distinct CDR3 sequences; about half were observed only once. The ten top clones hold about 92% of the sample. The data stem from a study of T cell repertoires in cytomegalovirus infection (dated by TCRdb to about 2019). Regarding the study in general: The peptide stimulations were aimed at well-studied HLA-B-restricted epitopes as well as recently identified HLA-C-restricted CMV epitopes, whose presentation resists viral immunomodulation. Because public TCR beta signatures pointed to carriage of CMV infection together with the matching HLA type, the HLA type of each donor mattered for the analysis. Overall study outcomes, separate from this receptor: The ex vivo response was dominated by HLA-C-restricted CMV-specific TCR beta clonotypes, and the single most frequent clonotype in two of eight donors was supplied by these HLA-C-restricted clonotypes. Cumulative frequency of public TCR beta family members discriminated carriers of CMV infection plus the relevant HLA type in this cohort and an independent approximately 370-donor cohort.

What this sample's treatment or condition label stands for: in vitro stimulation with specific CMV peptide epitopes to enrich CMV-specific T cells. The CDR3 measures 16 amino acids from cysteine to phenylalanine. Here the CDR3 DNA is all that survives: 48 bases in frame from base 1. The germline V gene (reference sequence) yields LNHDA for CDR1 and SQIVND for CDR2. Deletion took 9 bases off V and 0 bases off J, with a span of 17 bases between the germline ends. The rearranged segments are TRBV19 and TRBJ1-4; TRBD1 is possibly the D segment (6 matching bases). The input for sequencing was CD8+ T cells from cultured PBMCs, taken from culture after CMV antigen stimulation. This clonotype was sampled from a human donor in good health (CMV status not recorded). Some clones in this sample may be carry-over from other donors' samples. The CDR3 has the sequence CASRIERGATNEKLFF. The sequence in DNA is TGTGCCAGCAGAATTGAGAGGGGGGCAACTAATGAAAAACTGTTTTTT.